The 25 T cell receptor beta chains listed next were all sequenced from one sample in a study of T cells after posttransplantation cyclophosphamide. The method was immunoSEQ multiplex PCR; TCRdb's version includes in-frame clones alone and lacks a portion of them. The repertoire holds a few thousand clones, with around 70% as singletons. Methotrexate plus calcineurin inhibitor accompanied controls' myeloablative marrow transplants; sampling was 1 year later. This sample comprised PBMCs, obtained around 320 days after allogeneic stem cell transplant with calcineurin inhibitor and methotrexate. The receptors shown here come from a female patient aged 50 to 60 who received an allogeneic stem cell transplant from an unrelated donor, was CMV-positive, and had acute and chronic GVHD. The T cells may partly be graft donor cells.

V is TRBV6-5 and J is TRBJ2-1; no definite D call. In germline, CDR1 is MNHEY, CDR2 SVGAGI. The CDR3 contains 13 residues. The V end lost 4 bases, the J end lost 9 bases, and 13 bases lay between the germline ends. Here the CDR3 DNA reads TGTGCCAGCAGTTTACTCGAGGTAGCTGAGCAGTTCTTC. This translates into CASSLLEVAEQFF.

The chain uses TRBV2 and TRBJ1-1; no clear D. CDR1 and CDR2 (germline): SNHLY, FYNNEI. This CDR3 has 12 residues. Trimming took off 3 bases at V and 6 bases at J, with 8 bases between the two ends. Written as DNA, the CDR3 is TGTGCCAGCAGTGATCCAGGCCCTGAAGCTTTCTTT. Translated: CASSDPGPEAFF.

The chain uses TRBV6-5 and TRBJ2-1; the D is unclear. V was clipped by 0 bases and J by 8 bases, with 17 bases between them. Germline CDR1 reads MNHEY; CDR2 reads SVGAGI. CDR3 length: 16 residues. CDR3 DNA sequence: TGTGCCAGCAGTTACTCAGGCAGGCACTCCCCCTATGAGCAGTTCTTC. Translated: CASSYSGRHSPYEQFF.

The CDR3 DNA reads as TGTGCCAGCTCACCACGGAACGGGGGGGCCGGAGAGCAGTACTTC. It codes for CASSPRNGGAGEQYF. This chain uses TRBV18 with TRBJ2-7; the match to TRBD2 covers 8 bases. Trimming took 1 base from V and 7 from J; bases not matched to a gene: 9. CDR1 and CDR2 (germline): KGHSH, LQKENI. The CDR3 totals 15 residues.

This clone was recorded once. The genes are TRBV5-1 and TRBJ1-1; maybe TRBD1 (5 bases). From germline, CDR1 is SGHRS and CDR2 YFSETQ. The CDR3 sequence is 16 residues long. Deletions cut 0 bases from V and 0 bases from J, with 12 bases between. CDR3 nucleotide sequence: TGCGCCAGCAGCTTGGCACCCGGGGGGTTGAACACTGAAGCTTTCTTT. Its translation is CASSLAPGGLNTEAFF. Together with reference TRBV5-1 and TRBJ1-1, the CDR3 gives the full variable domain: KAGVTQTPRYLIKTRGQQVTLSCSPISGHRSVSWYQQTPGQGLQFLFEYFSETQRNKGNFPGRFSGRQFSNSRSEMNVSTLELGDSALYLCASSLAPGGLNTEAFFGQGTRLTVV.

The V and J genes are TRBV27 and TRBJ2-7; possibly TRBD1 for D (6 bases). This CDR3 has 13 amino acids. V was trimmed by 5 bases and J by 1 base, leaving 9 bases between them. From germline, CDR1 is MNHEY and CDR2 SMNVEV (reference sequence). CDR3 amino acids: CASSTTGSYEQYF. CDR3 nucleotide sequence: TGTGCCAGCAGTACCACAGGGTCCTACGAGCAGTACTTC.

By its share, this clone is medium-sized. CDR3 DNA sequence: TGTGCCAGTAGTAAGACGGACAGGGCAGGAGAAAAACTGTTTTTT. This translates into CASSKTDRAGEKLFF. The chain employs TRBV19 and TRBJ1-4, with 8 bases that match TRBD1. The CDR3 covers 15 residues. Per the germline V gene, CDR1 is LNHDA and CDR2 is SQIVND (reference sequence). Trimming took 4 bases from V and 8 from J; bases not matched to a gene: 9.

The chain is built from TRBV18 and TRBJ2-7; TRBD2 might be the D (5 bases). Between the trimmed V and J ends, which lost 2 bases and 6 bases, there was a span of 8 bases. CDR3 length equals 12 residues. Per the germline V gene, CDR1 is KGHSH and CDR2 is LQKENI. CDR3 DNA: TGTGCCAGCTCACCAAAGAGGGTCGAGCAGTACTTC. It is translated as CASSPKRVEQYF.

This clone has more than one count but fewer than ten. The genes are TRBV7-9 and TRBJ1-4, with a weak D call TRBD1 (6 bases). The V gene lost 6 bases and the J gene lost 6 bases, with 17 bases spanning the gap. Germline V gene data show CDR1 as SEHNR and CDR2 as FQNEAQ (reference sequence). This CDR3 spans 15 amino acids. In nucleotides, the CDR3 is TGTGCCAGCAGATCGCCCGGGACAAGACATGAAAAACTGTTTTTT. This codes for CASRSPGTRHEKLFF.

J is TRBJ2-7 and V is TRBV7-9; no definite D call. The CDR3 spans 13 residues. The V gene lost 2 bases and the J gene lost 2 bases, with 7 bases spanning the gap. CDR1 SEHNR and CDR2 FQNEAQ come from the germline V gene (reference sequence). The CDR3 DNA reads TGTGCCAGCAGCTTACCCCTCGCCTACGAGCAGTACTTC. Its translation is CASSLPLAYEQYF.

The V call is TRBV6-5, the J call TRBJ1-1, with D perhaps matching TRBD1 (5 bases). This CDR3 has 13 residues. Germline CDR1 reads MNHEY; CDR2 reads SVGAGI. Between the trimmed V and J ends, which lost 6 bases and 1 base, there was a span of 9 bases. CDR3 nucleotide sequence: TGTGCCAGCAGCCTTGACAGGAACACTGAAGCTTTCTTT. Translation gives CASSLDRNTEAFF.

J is TRBJ1-1 and V is TRBV2; a possible D gene is TRBD1 (6 bases). The V end was cut by 5 bases, the J end by 5 bases, with 12 bases between. CDR3 size: 13 residues. Germline V gene lookup returns CDR1 SNHLY and CDR2 FYNNEI. DNA of the CDR3: TGTGCCAGCAGTCGGGACCAGGGGACTGAAGCTTTCTTT. It encodes CASSRDQGTEAFF.

V is TRBV5-1 and J is TRBJ2-7; 10 bases map to TRBD2. CDR3 length equals 16 residues. The germline CDR1 and CDR2 sequences are SGHRS and YFSETQ. V dropped 2 bases and J dropped 6; count of bases not matched to a gene: 11. This chain's CDR3 is CASSFTAGGRSGEQYF. The CDR3 coding sequence is TGCGCCAGCAGCTTTACAGCGGGAGGGAGGTCTGGCGAGCAGTACTTC.

This chain links TRBV5-4 with TRBJ2-7; 11 nucleotides line up with TRBD2. Trimming at V came to 2 bases and at J to 10 bases, leaving 2 bases not matched to a gene. Germline CDR1 and CDR2: SGHNT and YYREEE (reference sequence). This CDR3 comprises 12 residues. CDR3 residues: CASSFSGRDQYF. CDR3 DNA sequence: TGTGCCAGCAGCTTTAGCGGGAGGGACCAGTACTTC.

The genes are TRBV5-1 and TRBJ1-4; the D gene is possibly TRBD1 (5 bases). Germline assignment: CDR1 SGHRS and CDR2 YFSETQ. CDR3 length equals 17 residues. V was trimmed by 0 bases and J by 0 bases, leaving 12 bases between them. CDR3 sequence: CASSLGQIIATNEKLFF. The CDR3 DNA sequence: TGCGCCAGCAGCTTGGGACAGATAATAGCAACTAATGAAAAACTGTTTTTT.

The sample holds a few counts of this clone. CDR3 DNA sequence: TGTGCCAGCAGTCGGGACAGGGCCAGACCTAATACGCAGTATTTT. The encoded protein is CASSRDRARPNTQYF. V gene TRBV28 combines with J gene TRBJ2-3; 9 bases line up with TRBD1. The V gene's germline CDR1 is MDHEN and CDR2 SYDVKM. The CDR3 extends over 15 amino acids. The V and J ends lost 5 bases and 7 bases, in that order; junction bases with no gene match: 10.

CDR3 DNA: TGTGCCAGTGGGGTAGGGGAAAGGAGCACCGGGGAGCTGTTTTTT. The encoded protein is CASGVGERSTGELFF. This chain links TRBV19 with TRBJ2-2; weak D call: TRBD1 (5 bases). CDR3 length: 15 amino acids. Germline-derived CDR1 and CDR2 are LNHDA and SQIVND (reference sequence). V lost 8 bases and J lost 4, with 17 bases in between.

The CDR3 is CASSHHPTGGRGAGGNEQFF. CDR3 DNA sequence: TGCGCCAGCAGCCATCACCCGACAGGGGGAAGGGGAGCGGGAGGTAATGAGCAGTTCTTC. The chain joins TRBV4-1 to TRBJ2-1; D assignment may be TRBD1 or TRBD2 (9 bases each). The germline gives CDR1 MGHRA, CDR2 YSYEKL. The V end was cut by 3 bases, the J end by 7 bases, with 31 bases between. The CDR3 contains 20 residues.

The chain links TRBV7-2 to TRBJ2-6, with a weak D call TRBD2 (5 bases). Trimming left V 2 bases short and J 3 bases short, with 8 bases between. This CDR3 spans 15 amino acids. Germline CDR1 is SGHTA and CDR2 is FQGNSA. CDR3 sequence: CASSLNGVGANVLTF. In nucleotides, the CDR3 is TGTGCCAGCAGCTTAAACGGGGTTGGGGCCAACGTCCTGACTTTC.

This clone has a handful of counts. One base separates it from a far larger clone, so it is likely a read error. The chain combines TRBV13 with TRBJ2-1; tentatively, D is TRBD2 (6 bases). The CDR3 is made up of 14 amino acids. V dropped 3 bases and J dropped 8 bases, with 14 bases sitting between them. Germline CDR1 and CDR2: PRHDT and FYEKMQ (reference sequence). The CDR3 loop reads CASSLGGVRDEQFF. The CDR3 nucleotides read TGTGCCAGCAGCTTGGGGGGAGTAAGAGATGAGCAGTTCTTC.

The rearrangement joins TRBV28 to TRBJ2-7, with 7 bases matching TRBD2. The CDR3 loop spans 10 amino acids. V shed 6 bases and J 7 bases; nucleotides not matched to a gene: 0. The V gene's germline CDR1 is MDHEN and CDR2 SYDVKM. The CDR3 reads CASRAGEQYF. CDR3 bases: TGTGCCAGCAGAGCGGGGGAGCAGTACTTC. Together with reference TRBV28 and TRBJ2-7, the CDR3 gives the full variable domain: DVKVTQSSRYLVKRTGEKVFLECVQDMDHENMFWYRQDPGLGLRLIYFSYDVKMKEKGDIPEGYSVSREKKERFSLILESASTNQTSMYLCASRAGEQYFGPGTRLTVT.

This clone qualifies as medium-sized. J is TRBJ2-7 and V is TRBV5-6; TRBD2 agrees at 11 bases. Looked up from germline, CDR1 is SGHDT and CDR2 is YYEEEE. V trimming: 2 bases; J trimming: 2 bases; junction bases outside the gene matches: 3. This CDR3 has 15 residues. The CDR3 is CASSFPSGGTYEQYF. CDR3 bases: TGTGCCAGCAGCTTCCCTAGCGGGGGGACCTACGAGCAGTACTTC.

This sequence joins TRBV6-1 and TRBJ2-5, with D perhaps matching TRBD2 (5 bases). This CDR3 has 15 amino acids. V was trimmed by 8 bases and J by 4 bases, leaving 20 bases between them. Germline lookup yields CDR1 MNHNS and CDR2 SASEGT. CDR3 DNA sequence: TGTGCCAGCGGAAAAAAATGGGCAGAGGGAGAGACCCAGTACTTC. Translated: CASGKKWAEGETQYF.

The gene calls are TRBV6-1 and TRBJ2-1; D may be TRBD1 (5 bases). Trimming took 6 bases from V and 8 from J, leaving 14 bases between them. The germline gives CDR1 MNHNS, CDR2 SASEGT. CDR3 length equals 13 residues. The CDR3, as DNA: TGTGCCAGCAGACCCGTCGACAGAGATGAGCAGTTCTTC. This gives the protein CASRPVDRDEQFF.

The DNA for the CDR3 is TGTGCCAGCAGCTTGGGGGGGGAAAACTTCAAAAACATTCAGTACTTC. This sequence encodes CASSLGGENFKNIQYF. The chain combines TRBV5-8 with TRBJ2-4, with D perhaps TRBD2 (6 bases). CDR3 length equals 16 residues. Trimming removed 0 bases at V and 3 bases at J, with 13 bases between. CDR1 is SGHTS, CDR2 YDEGEE, per germline.